This TCR beta chain came from a study of CD8 T cells in ankylosing spondylitis. TCRdb reprocessed the 5' RACE reads via MiXCR and lists one record per CDR3 protein. The sample includes hundreds of thousands of distinct CDR3 sequences, about a quarter seen only once; the top ten take about 6.9%. The ends were cut back, 5 bases at V and 0 bases at J, with 7 bases in the middle. The CDR3 runs to 13 residues. The germline V gene encodes CDR1 MNHEY and CDR2 SMNVEV (reference sequence). This clonotype was recorded many times. The chain uses TRBV27 and TRBJ1-1; D call uncertain. Sequenced sample: blood, either unsorted or a sorted T cell fraction (not recorded which). This receptor was identified in a male donor with ankylosing spondylitis or in good health (not recorded which). As DNA, the CDR3 is TGTGCCAGCAGTGGTAGAATGAACACTGAAGCTTTCTTT. It is translated as CASSGRMNTEAFF.